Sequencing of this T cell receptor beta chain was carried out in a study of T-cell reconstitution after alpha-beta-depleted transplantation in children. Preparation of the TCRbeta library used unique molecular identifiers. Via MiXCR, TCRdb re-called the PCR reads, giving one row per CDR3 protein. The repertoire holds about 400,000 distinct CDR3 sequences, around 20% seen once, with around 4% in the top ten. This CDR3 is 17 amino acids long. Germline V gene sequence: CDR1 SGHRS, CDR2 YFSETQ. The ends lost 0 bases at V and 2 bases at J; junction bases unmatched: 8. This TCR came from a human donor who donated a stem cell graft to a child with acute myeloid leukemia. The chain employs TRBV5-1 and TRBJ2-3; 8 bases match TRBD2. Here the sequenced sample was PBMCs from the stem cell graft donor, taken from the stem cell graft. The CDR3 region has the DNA TGCGCCAGCAGCTTGGAGGCGGGGGGCCCCCCCACAGATACGCAGTATTTT. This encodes CASSLEAGGPPTDTQYF.